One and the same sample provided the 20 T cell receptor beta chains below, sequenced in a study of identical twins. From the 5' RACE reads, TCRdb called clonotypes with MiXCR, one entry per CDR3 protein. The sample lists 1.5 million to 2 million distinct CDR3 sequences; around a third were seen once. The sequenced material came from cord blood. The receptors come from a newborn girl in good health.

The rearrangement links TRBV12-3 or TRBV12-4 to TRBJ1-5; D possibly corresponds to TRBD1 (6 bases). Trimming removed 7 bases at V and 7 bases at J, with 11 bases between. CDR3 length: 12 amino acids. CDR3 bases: TGTGCCAGCACCCGGACAGACCAGCCCCAGCATTTT. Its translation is CASTRTDQPQHF.

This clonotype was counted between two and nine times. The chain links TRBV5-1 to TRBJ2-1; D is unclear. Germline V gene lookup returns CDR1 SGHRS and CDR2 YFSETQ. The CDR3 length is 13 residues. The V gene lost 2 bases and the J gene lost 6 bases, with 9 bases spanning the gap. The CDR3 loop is CASSFALPNEQFF. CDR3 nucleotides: TGCGCCAGCAGCTTTGCACTACCCAATGAGCAGTTCTTC.

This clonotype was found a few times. The CDR3 region is CASSLLRARDTEAFF. CDR3 DNA sequence: TGTGCCAGCAGTTTATTGCGGGCCAGGGACACTGAAGCTTTCTTT. The chain uses TRBV28 and TRBJ1-1; possible D gene TRBD1, 5 bases. Germline CDR1 MDHEN, CDR2 SYDVKM. This CDR3 region has 15 residues. Trimming removed 1 base at V and 3 bases at J, with 12 bases between.

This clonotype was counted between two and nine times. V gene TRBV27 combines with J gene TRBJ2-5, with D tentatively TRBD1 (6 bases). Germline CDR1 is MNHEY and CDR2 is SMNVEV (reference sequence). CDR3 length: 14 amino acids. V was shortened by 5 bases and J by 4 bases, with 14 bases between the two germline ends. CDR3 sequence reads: CASSPQGMVETQYF. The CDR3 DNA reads TGTGCCAGCAGTCCCCAGGGGATGGTAGAGACCCAGTACTTC.

The CDR3 region is CASSQDPGPTGEKLFF. CDR3 sequence (DNA): TGTGCCAGCAGCCAAGATCCGGGACCAACTGGTGAAAAACTGTTTTTT. This rearrangement joins TRBV4-2 to TRBJ1-4; maybe TRBD1 (5 bases). The CDR3 is made up of 16 amino acids. Germline CDR1 reads LGHNA; CDR2 reads YNFKEQ. The V end was cut by 0 bases, the J end by 7 bases, with 15 bases between.

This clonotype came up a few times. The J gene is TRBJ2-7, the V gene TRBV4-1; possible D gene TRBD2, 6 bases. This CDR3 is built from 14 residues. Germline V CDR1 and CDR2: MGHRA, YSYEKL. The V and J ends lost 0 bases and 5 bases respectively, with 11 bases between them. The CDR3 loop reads CASSQEGGTDEQYF. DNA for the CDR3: TGCGCCAGCAGCCAAGAGGGAGGTACCGACGAGCAGTACTTC.

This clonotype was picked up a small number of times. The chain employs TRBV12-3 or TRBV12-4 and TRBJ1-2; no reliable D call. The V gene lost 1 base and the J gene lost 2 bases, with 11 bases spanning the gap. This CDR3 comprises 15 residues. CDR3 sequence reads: CASSLVETVNYGYTF. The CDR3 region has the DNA TGTGCCAGCAGTTTAGTAGAGACGGTGAACTATGGCTACACCTTC.

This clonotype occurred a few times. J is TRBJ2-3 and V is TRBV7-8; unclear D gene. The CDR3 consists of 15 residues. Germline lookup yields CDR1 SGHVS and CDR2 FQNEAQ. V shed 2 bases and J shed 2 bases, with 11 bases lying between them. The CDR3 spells CASSLSTDPTDTQYF. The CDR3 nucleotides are TGTGCCAGCAGCTTAAGTACCGATCCCACAGATACGCAGTATTTT.

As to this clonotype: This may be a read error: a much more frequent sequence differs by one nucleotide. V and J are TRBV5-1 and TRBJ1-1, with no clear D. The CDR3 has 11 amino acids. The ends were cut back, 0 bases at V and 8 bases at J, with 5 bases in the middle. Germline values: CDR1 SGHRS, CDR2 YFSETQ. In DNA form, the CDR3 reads TGCGCCAGCAGCTTGGACATGGAAGCTTTCTTT. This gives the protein CASSLDMEAFF.

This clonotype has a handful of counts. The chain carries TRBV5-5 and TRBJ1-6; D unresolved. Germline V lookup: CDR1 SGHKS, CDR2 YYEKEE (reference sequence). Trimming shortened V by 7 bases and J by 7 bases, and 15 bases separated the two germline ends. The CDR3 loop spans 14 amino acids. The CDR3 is CASAPRVANSPLHF. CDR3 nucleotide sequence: TGTGCCAGCGCCCCTAGGGTGGCAAATTCACCCCTCCACTTT.

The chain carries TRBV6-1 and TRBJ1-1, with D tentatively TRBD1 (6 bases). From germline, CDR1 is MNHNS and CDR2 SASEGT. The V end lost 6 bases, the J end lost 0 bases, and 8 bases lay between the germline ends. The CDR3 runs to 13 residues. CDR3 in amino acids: CASRDSLNTEAFF. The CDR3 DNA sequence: TGTGCCAGCAGGGACAGTTTGAACACTGAAGCTTTCTTT.

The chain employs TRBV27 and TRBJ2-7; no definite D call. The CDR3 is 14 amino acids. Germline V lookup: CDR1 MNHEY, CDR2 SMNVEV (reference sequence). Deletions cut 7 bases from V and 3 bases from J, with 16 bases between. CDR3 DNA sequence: TGTGCCAGCACCCAATATCCGGGCTACTACGAGCAGTACTTC. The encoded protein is CASTQYPGYYEQYF.

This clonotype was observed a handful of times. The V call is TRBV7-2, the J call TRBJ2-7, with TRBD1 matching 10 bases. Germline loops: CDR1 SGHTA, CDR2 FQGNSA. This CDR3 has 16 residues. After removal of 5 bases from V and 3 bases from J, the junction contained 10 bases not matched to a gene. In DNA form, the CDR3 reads TGTGCCAGCAGCATCCAGGACAGGGGGGATCTCTACGAGCAGTACTTC. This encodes CASSIQDRGDLYEQYF. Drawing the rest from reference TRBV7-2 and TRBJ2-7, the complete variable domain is GAGVSQSPSNKVTEKGKDVELRCDPISGHTALYWYRQSLGQGLEFLIYFQGNSAPDKSGLPSDRFSAERTGGSVSTLTIQRTQQEDSAVYLCASSIQDRGDLYEQYFGPGTRLTVT.

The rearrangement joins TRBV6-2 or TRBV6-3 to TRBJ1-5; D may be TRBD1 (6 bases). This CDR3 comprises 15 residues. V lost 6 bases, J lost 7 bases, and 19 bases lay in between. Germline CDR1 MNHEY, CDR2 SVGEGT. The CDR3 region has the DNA TGTGCCAGCAGCAACTCCGGGGGGGGGCTACAGCCCCAGCATTTT. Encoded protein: CASSNSGGGLQPQHF.

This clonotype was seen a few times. The CDR3 spells CASSNMALYEQYF. Here the CDR3 DNA reads TGTGCCAGCAGTAACATGGCCCTCTACGAGCAGTACTTC. The rearrangement uses TRBV28 and TRBJ2-7; no definite D call. V lost 5 bases, J lost 3 bases, and 11 bases lay in between. Looked up from germline, CDR1 is MDHEN and CDR2 is SYDVKM. The length of the CDR3 is 13 residues.

The DNA for the CDR3 is TGTGCCAGCAGTTTGGCAGCGGGCTCTGGAAACACCATATATTTT. It codes for CASSLAAGSGNTIYF. This chain uses TRBV12-3 or TRBV12-4 with TRBJ1-3; D not resolved. The CDR3 is 15 residues long. V was pared by 3 bases and J by 0 bases, with 9 bases between.

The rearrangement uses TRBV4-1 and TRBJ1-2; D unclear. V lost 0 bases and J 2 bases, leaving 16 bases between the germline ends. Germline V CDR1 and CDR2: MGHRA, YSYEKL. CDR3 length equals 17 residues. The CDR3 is CASSQEPPVRSNYGYTF. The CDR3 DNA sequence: TGCGCCAGCAGCCAAGAACCCCCCGTGAGGTCGAACTATGGCTACACCTTC.

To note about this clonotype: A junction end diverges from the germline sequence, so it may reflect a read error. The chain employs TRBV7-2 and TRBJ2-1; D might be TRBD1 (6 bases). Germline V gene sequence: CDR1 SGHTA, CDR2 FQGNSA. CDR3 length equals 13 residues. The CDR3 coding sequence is TGTGCCGGCAGCCAACAGGGTCGGGATGAGCAGTTCTTC. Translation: CAGSQQGRDEQFF.

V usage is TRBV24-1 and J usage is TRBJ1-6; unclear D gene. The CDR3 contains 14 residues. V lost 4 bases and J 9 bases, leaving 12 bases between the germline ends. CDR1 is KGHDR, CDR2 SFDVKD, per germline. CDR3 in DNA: TGTGCCACCAGTGAAGGAAAAGTCGGTTCACCCCTCCACTTT. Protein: CATSEGKVGSPLHF.

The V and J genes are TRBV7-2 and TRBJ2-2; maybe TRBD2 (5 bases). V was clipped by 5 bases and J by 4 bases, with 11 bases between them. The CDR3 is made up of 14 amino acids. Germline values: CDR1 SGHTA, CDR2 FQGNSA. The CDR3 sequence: CASSPRGPTGELFF. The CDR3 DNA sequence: TGTGCCAGCAGCCCCAGAGGGCCCACCGGGGAGCTGTTTTTT.